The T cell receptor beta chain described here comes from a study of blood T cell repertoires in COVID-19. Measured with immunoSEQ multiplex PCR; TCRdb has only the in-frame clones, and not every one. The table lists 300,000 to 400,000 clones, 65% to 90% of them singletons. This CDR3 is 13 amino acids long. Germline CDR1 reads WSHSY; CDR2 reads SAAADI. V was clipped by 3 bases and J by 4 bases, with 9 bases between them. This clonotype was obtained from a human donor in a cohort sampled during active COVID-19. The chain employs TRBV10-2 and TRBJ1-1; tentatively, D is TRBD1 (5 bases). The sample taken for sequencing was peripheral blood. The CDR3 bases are TGCGCCAGCAGTGACAGGGCCGGCACTGAAGCTTTCTTT. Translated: CASSDRAGTEAFF.